This paragraph covers one T cell receptor (beta chain) sequence. The antigen remains unidentified. The data stem from a study of graft-versus-host responses after intestinal transplantation. General study results and limits: Investigators detected GvH clones in recipient marrow, with some emerging earlier in ileum or blood. Early post-transplant falls in HvG clones accompanied the peak levels of circulating GvH clones. Those patients showing graft-donor T cell macrochimerism displayed high graft-versus-host to host-versus-graft clonal ratios in allografts.

CDR1 is SGDLS and CDR2 is YYNGEE in the germline V gene. Trimming removed 3 bases at V and 0 bases at J, with 12 bases between. The CDR3 has 15 residues. Assay used: immunoSEQ multiplex PCR; TCRdb lists only in-frame clones, some missing. The data show more than 85,000 clones, 93% seen once. The V call is TRBV9, the J call TRBJ1-2, with D possibly being TRBD1 (6 bases). The sequence derives from a human donor who received an intestinal transplant. The specimen was unstimulated CD8+ T cells sorted from spleen or lymph node cells, collected before intestinal transplant. In DNA form, the CDR3 reads TGTGCCAGCAGCGGGACAGAGGTGGCTAACTATGGCTACACCTTC. Translation gives CASSGTEVANYGYTF.